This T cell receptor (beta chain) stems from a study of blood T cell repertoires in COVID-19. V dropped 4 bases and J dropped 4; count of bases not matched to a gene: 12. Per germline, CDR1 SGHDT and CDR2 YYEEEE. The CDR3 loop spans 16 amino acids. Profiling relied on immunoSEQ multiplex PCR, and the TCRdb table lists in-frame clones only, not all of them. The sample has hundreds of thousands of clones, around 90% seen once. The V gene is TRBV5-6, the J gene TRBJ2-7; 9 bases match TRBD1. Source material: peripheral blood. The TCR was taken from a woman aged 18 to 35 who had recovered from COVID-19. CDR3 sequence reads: CASSPDRGALIYEQYF. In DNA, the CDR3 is TGTGCCAGCAGCCCCGACAGGGGGGCCTTAATTTACGAGCAGTACTTC. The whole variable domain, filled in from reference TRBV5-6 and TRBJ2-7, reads DAGVTQSPTHLIKTRGQQVTLRCSPKSGHDTVSWYQQALGQGPQFIFQYYEEEERQRGNFPDRFSGHQFPNYSSELNVNALLLGDSALYLCASSPDRGALIYEQYFGPGTRLTVT.